Each of the 3 T cell receptor beta chains below was sequenced from the same sample in a study of cytomegalovirus exposure and HLA in healthy donors. The PCR made use of 60 Vbeta and 13 Jbeta primers. Sequenced by immunoSEQ multiplex PCR; TCRdb stores in-frame clones only, minus some. The sample yields over 100,000 clones, 55% to 65% seen once. Material for sequencing was PBMCs. Receptors originate from a man between 35 and 55 years old in good health and CMV-seropositive.

The chain couples TRBV28 to TRBJ1-2; 7 bases agree with TRBD1. Germline V CDR1 and CDR2: MDHEN, SYDVKM. The junction had 8 bases not matched to a gene; V was cut back by 8 bases and J by 5 bases. The CDR3 extends over 13 amino acids. The CDR3 loop reads CASFDDREYGYTF. As DNA, the CDR3 is TGTGCCAGCTTTGATGACAGGGAGTATGGCTACACCTTC.

V is TRBV7-2 and J is TRBJ2-3, with 8 bases matching TRBD2. The CDR3 runs 16 residues. The germline gives CDR1 SGHTA, CDR2 FQGNSA. Trimming took 7 bases from V and 7 from J; bases not matched to a gene: 16. CDR3 bases: TGTGCCAGCAAAGTCGATTCATCGGGGGGGCTGAATACGCAGTATTTT. Residues: CASKVDSSGGLNTQYF.

V and J are TRBV6-1 and TRBJ1-4; tentatively, D is TRBD1 (6 bases). Deletions cut 4 bases from V and 2 bases from J, with 11 bases between. From germline, CDR1 is MNHNS and CDR2 SASEGT. The CDR3 length is 15 residues. Here the CDR3 reads CASSVRQGTNEKLFF. The CDR3 DNA follows: TGTGCCAGCAGTGTGAGGCAGGGGACTAATGAAAAACTGTTTTTT.